This TCR beta chain emerged from a study of T cells in Graves' hyperthyroidism and ophthalmopathy. This clonotype has a handful of counts. The source material, RNA transcripts, was used to amplify TCR beta CDR3 regions. A set of HTBI primers served as the primers for a first-round RT-PCR of the TCR CDR3. TCRdb analysed the multiplex PCR reads with MiXCR anew, one entry per CDR3 protein. The sample holds roughly 380,000 distinct CDR3 sequences, about 20% seen once. The receptor was isolated from a young woman with Graves' hyperthyroidism. Material for sequencing was blood.

CDR3: CSARDASGVLADTQYF. CDR3 nucleotides: TGCAGTGCTAGAGACGCTAGCGGGGTCCTCGCAGATACGCAGTATTTT. This sequence joins TRBV20-1 and TRBJ2-3; 9 bases agree with TRBD2. V shed 0 bases and J 4 bases; nucleotides not matched to a gene: 8. Germline V gene lookup returns CDR1 DFQATT and CDR2 SNEGSKA (reference sequence). The CDR3 length is 16 residues.